This T cell receptor (beta chain) was retrieved from a study of shared clonotypes between healthy human individuals (dated by TCRdb to about 2020). Concerning the study at large: A few men and two women, aged 18 to 49 years, made up the cohort. Each donor's leukapheresis produced roughly between roughly 0.85 and 9 billion PBMCs. Different laboratories and diverse techniques were used to prepare libraries and sequence TCR repertoires, to increase sequencing depth and limit assay-specific biases. The study deeply sequenced blood TCR repertoires of about 5 healthy adults to estimate repertoire size and the extent of clonotype sharing between individuals. Per donor, three plates each were used for CD4 naive and CD4 memory, two for CD8 naive, and one for CD8 memory. What the authors observed across the whole study: Only blood was sampled, and tissue TCR repertoires likely differ from those in blood. Naive subsets generally had larger estimated clonotype richness than memory subsets did. Even with the large sequencing depth, rarefaction of the sorted-subset datasets indicated that sequencing was incomplete. Compared with non-shared clonotypes, clonotypes shared by all four sorted-subset donors had higher generation probabilities. Pairwise subsampling led to the expectation that sequencing depth would affect the degree of clonotype sharing among donors. The small number of donors limited the genetic and exposure-history diversity represented. Across four donors, approximately 5% of naive CD4, roughly 3.5% of naive CD8, approximately 2.5% of memory CD4, and 0.4% of memory CD8 clonotypes were shared.

CDR3 length: 13 amino acids, cysteine to phenylalanine. Left in the record is the CDR3 DNA by itself, 39 bases read in frame from the first base. Taken from the germline V gene, the CDR1 and CDR2 loops are MDHEN and SYDVKM. Germline trimming: 7 bases from V, 4 bases from J; junction bases outside gene matches: 5. For the CD8 naive samples, CD45RO-negative cells were positively selected for CCR7, yielding a CD45RA+CCR7+ population from which TemRA cells were excluded. Healthy HIV-negative adults with no recently reported acute infections or vaccinations were included as donors. Only Caucasian adults living in Nashville, Tennessee, USA were represented among the donors. After blood collection by leukapheresis, PBMCs were isolated using Ficoll-Histopaque density gradient centrifugation and then cryopreserved in the vapor phase of liquid nitrogen. Analytical flow cytometry was used to check the purity and quantity of every magnetically sorted T cell population. Each sorted fraction had its genomic DNA isolated and then quantified by UV absorbance on a Nanodrop 2000c.

Using the deep immunoSEQ assay, TCR CDR3 regions were amplified from genomic DNA by multiplex PCR. Genomic DNA extracted from each cell subset was distributed evenly over all wells of several immunoSEQ 96-well plates, and each plate served as one replicate. Each replicate PCR for sorted subsets received around 200 ng genomic DNA, equal to around 32,000 T cell genomes. Purified libraries were quantified with a Qubit 3.0 fluorometer, sized on a Bioanalyzer 2100, and re-quantified with the KAPA Library Quantification kit. Each immunoSEQ 96-well plate was sequenced on its own single-read 150-cycle Illumina NextSeq 550 flow cell. As for the original processing: Because the immunoSEQ output held only junctional sequences and lacked quality scores, the filtering could not match the filtering applied to full-length reads. To assign V/J genes and CDR3, sequences were annotated using PyIR, a Python wrapper for IgBLAST v1.9, with IMGT germline references. Any read was removed if the V/J assignment was weak (E-value above 1e-6), the CDR3 was missing, or the read contained stop codons, out-of-frame junctions, or ambiguous translated residues. V3J clonotypes were defined as sequences sharing an identical inferred V gene, J gene, and CDR3 amino acid sequence. Percentage overlap between repertoires was calculated by dividing the number of shared unique clonotypes by the size of the smaller repertoire. RTK rarefaction, the Chao1 estimator, and Recon v2.1 estimates of unobserved clonotypes were used to assess repertoire richness. OLGA was used to compute generation probabilities for all TCRbeta clonotypes that the gDNA method yielded from a few donors. TCRdb took over this immuneACCESS table, retaining in-frame rearrangements with V and J assigned. Such tables are incomplete; in checked studies, under half of the missing clones stem from an unresolved V gene, and the remainder is unexplained. V and J calls and clone size follow that table, whereas D and trimming were derived from the DNA. The sample records about 2.1 million clones, 85% to 95% of which are singletons. The ten largest clones add up to 1.5% to 2% of the sample.

Only one count was recorded for this clone. The specificity of this receptor is unknown. No base qualities exist here, and no much larger clone lies one base off it. The material sequenced was naive CD8+ T cells from PBMCs. The cell subset or site label, read with the paper, signifies: CD45RA+CCR7+. The sequence was collected from a man between 18 and 35 years old in good health. Some clones in this sample may be carry-over from other donors' samples. This chain joins TRBV28 to TRBJ2-5; 8 nucleotides in the junction match TRBD2. The CDR3 region reads CASTLRGGETQYF. The DNA sequence is TGTGCCAGCACCCTCCGGGGGGGAGAGACCCAGTACTTC.